What follows are 26 T cell receptor beta chains derived from one specimen sequenced in a study of pediatric ulcerative colitis. Assay used: immunoSEQ multiplex PCR; TCRdb lists only in-frame clones, some missing. The data hold about 36,000 clones, with 73% observed a single time. During colonoscopy, one to two rectal pinch biopsies were collected. Material: gut tissue. These receptors were collected from a boy aged 5-17 years with moderate ulcerative colitis.

This clone was found a few times. The V and J genes are TRBV18 and TRBJ1-5, with 8 bases identical to TRBD1. Germline V CDR1 and CDR2: KGHSH, LQKENI. This CDR3 is 14 amino acids long. V was clipped by 4 bases and J by 3 bases; unmatched bases: 2. The CDR3 spells CASSHRGDNQPQHF. The CDR3 DNA is TGTGCCAGCTCACACAGGGGGGACAATCAGCCCCAGCATTTT.

The chain has TRBV4-2 and TRBJ2-1; tentatively, D is TRBD2 (5 bases). V was trimmed by 0 bases and J by 0 bases, leaving 6 bases between them. The CDR3 has 15 amino acids. The germline V gene encodes CDR1 LGHNA and CDR2 YNFKEQ. CDR3 loop: CASSQDSGSYNEQFF. The CDR3 region has the DNA TGTGCCAGCAGCCAAGACAGCGGCTCCTACAATGAGCAGTTCTTC.

The CDR3 coding sequence is TGTGCCAGCAGCTTATATAGCGGGGGGGCTCACAATGAGCAGTTCTTC. Translating gives CASSLYSGGAHNEQFF. This sequence joins TRBV7-9 and TRBJ2-1, with 11 bases identical to TRBD2. Per germline, CDR1 SEHNR and CDR2 FQNEAQ (reference sequence). The trim removed 2 bases at V and 5 bases at J, leaving 5 bases unmatched. The CDR3 is made up of 16 amino acids.

The rearrangement joins TRBV11-2 to TRBJ2-7; 7 bases line up with TRBD1. The ends lost 5 bases at V and 5 bases at J; junction bases unmatched: 6. The CDR3 has 13 amino acids. CDR1 SGHAT and CDR2 FQNNGV come from the germline V gene. CDR3 amino acids: CASSADRAHEQYF. The CDR3, as DNA: TGTGCCAGCAGCGCTGACAGGGCCCACGAGCAGTACTTC.

The sample holds a few counts of this clone. This chain uses TRBV25-1 with TRBJ2-1; D gene unclear. Looked up from germline, CDR1 is MGHDK and CDR2 is SYGVNS. The CDR3 has 12 amino acids. V was trimmed by 5 bases and J by 3 bases, leaving 5 bases between them. CDR3: CASSSVYNEQFF. The DNA of the CDR3 is TGTGCCAGCAGTTCCGTCTACAATGAGCAGTTCTTC.

To note about this clone: This CDR3 is also generated by other DNA sequences in the sample. This sequence joins TRBV5-4 and TRBJ2-1; possibly TRBD2 for D (5 bases). The CDR3 totals 15 residues. Germline lookup yields CDR1 SGHNT and CDR2 YYREEE (reference sequence). Trimming took 0 bases from V and 0 from J, leaving 7 bases between them. CDR3 nucleotides: TGTGCCAGCAGCTTGGGTCGGGACTCCTACAATGAGCAGTTCTTC. As protein: CASSLGRDSYNEQFF.

The chain recombines TRBV9 with TRBJ2-7, with 7 bases identical to TRBD1. V lost 0 bases to trimming and J lost 5 bases; unmatched junction nucleotides: 8. Germline V gene lookup returns CDR1 SGDLS and CDR2 YYNGEE. The CDR3 extends over 15 amino acids. The CDR3 loop reads CASSVGATGVHEQYF. The DNA for the CDR3 is TGTGCCAGCAGCGTAGGTGCCACAGGGGTCCACGAGCAGTACTTC. Filled out from reference TRBV9 and TRBJ2-7, the complete variable domain reads DSGVTQTPKHLITATGQRVTLRCSPRSGDLSVYWYQQSLDQGLQFLIQYYNGEERAKGNILERFSAQQFPDLHSELNLSSLELGDSALYFCASSVGATGVHEQYFGPGTRLTVT.

The chain uses TRBV4-1 and TRBJ2-7, with TRBD1 matching over 7 bases. Germline V CDR1 and CDR2: MGHRA, YSYEKL. The CDR3 is 16 residues long. V was clipped by 3 bases and J by 2 bases; unmatched bases: 10. The CDR3 nucleotides read TGCGCCAGCAGCCAGCTCGGCCGAGGGGGCACCTACGAGCAGTACTTC. This translates into CASSQLGRGGTYEQYF.

This sequence joins TRBV5-1 and TRBJ2-7, with 7 bases aligning to TRBD2. Looked up from germline, CDR1 is SGHRS and CDR2 is YFSETQ. The CDR3 sequence is 17 residues long. Trimming removed 6 bases from V and 3 bases from J; junction bases left unmatched: 18. The CDR3: CASTLSPGSGIYYEQYF. In DNA form, the CDR3 reads TGCGCCAGCACCCTATCCCCGGGGAGCGGGATTTACTACGAGCAGTACTTC. Variable domain in full (rest from reference TRBV5-1 and TRBJ2-7): KAGVTQTPRYLIKTRGQQVTLSCSPISGHRSVSWYQQTPGQGLQFLFEYFSETQRNKGNFPGRFSGRQFSNSRSEMNVSTLELGDSALYLCASTLSPGSGIYYEQYFGPGTRLTVT.

The chain recombines TRBV15 with TRBJ2-2; no firm D call. The CDR3 contains 14 residues. V dropped 3 bases and J dropped 3 bases, with 8 bases sitting between them. Germline CDR1 and CDR2: LNHNV and YYDKDF (reference sequence). CDR3 coding DNA: TGTGCCACCAGCAGGTGGGAATACACCGGGGAGCTGTTTTTT. Amino acid sequence: CATSRWEYTGELFF.

Details on this clone: Other DNA sequences in this specimen translate into the identical CDR3. The rearrangement uses TRBV6-4 and TRBJ2-3; perhaps TRBD2 as D (7 bases). This CDR3 spans 15 amino acids. Germline values: CDR1 MRHNA, CDR2 SNTAGT. Deletions cut 0 bases from V and 6 bases from J, with 13 bases between. The CDR3 region has the DNA TGTGCCAGCAGTGACTCCGTGGGGGGGCCGGATACGCAGTATTTT. It is translated as CASSDSVGGPDTQYF.

The V call is TRBV4-1, the J call TRBJ2-1; D is ambiguous. The CDR3 contains 18 residues. With 4 bases removed from V and 5 bases from J, the gap between germline ends came to 24 bases. Germline CDR1 reads MGHRA; CDR2 reads YSYEKL. CDR3 DNA: TGCGCCAGCAGCCTAGTCCAGGCCCTCAAGAGATCCGACAATGAGCAGTTCTTC. It codes for CASSLVQALKRSDNEQFF.

The CDR3 DNA follows: TGTGCCAGCAGCAGGGACGGCAATAATGAAAAACTGTTTTTT. As protein: CASSRDGNNEKLFF. The rearrangement links TRBV7-7 to TRBJ1-4, with D perhaps TRBD1 (5 bases). Trimming removed 5 bases at V and 4 bases at J, with 11 bases between. Per the germline V gene, CDR1 is SSHAT and CDR2 is FNYEAQ (reference sequence). There are 14 residues in the CDR3.

V is TRBV7-5 and J is TRBJ2-5; the tabulated D call, TRBD2, remains unverified against the DNA. TRBV7-5 is termed a pseudogene. This CDR3 contains 12 residues. The CDR3 coding sequence is TGTGTCAGGTGGCGGGGGGCCGAGACCCAGTACTTC. Protein product: CVRWRGAETQYF.

The V gene is TRBV30, the J gene TRBJ2-7, with a weak D call TRBD2 (7 bases). Germline V gene sequence: CDR1 GTSNPN, CDR2 SVGIG (reference sequence). Trimming shortened V by 2 bases and J by 3 bases, and 14 bases separated the two germline ends. The length of the CDR3 is 14 residues. For the CDR3, the DNA is TGTGCCTGGAGTAGGGGGGGCAGGAGCTACGAGCAGTACTTC. It is translated as CAWSRGGRSYEQYF.

This clone was observed a few times. The rearrangement uses TRBV18 and TRBJ2-1; 14 bases line up with TRBD2. The CDR3 loop spans 15 amino acids. The ends lost 7 bases at V and 9 bases at J; junction bases unmatched: 8. Looked up from germline, CDR1 is KGHSH and CDR2 is LQKENI. CDR3 residues: CASLAGTSGSGEQFF. DNA for the CDR3: TGTGCCAGCTTGGCCGGGACTAGCGGGAGCGGTGAGCAGTTCTTC.

The V call is TRBV29-1, the J call TRBJ2-3; TRBD1 matches 9 bases. This CDR3 has 15 amino acids. V shed 6 bases, J shed 4 bases, and the junction held 11 bases outside the gene matches. The germline gives CDR1 SQVTM, CDR2 ANQGSEA. The CDR3 loop is CSVETGGTSADTQYF. CDR3 nucleotides: TGCAGCGTGGAAACAGGGGGCACAAGTGCAGATACGCAGTATTTT.

This chain joins TRBV5-4 and TRBJ2-7, with D hard to call. CDR1 SGHNT and CDR2 YYREEE come from the germline V gene (reference sequence). The CDR3 extends over 14 amino acids. V was trimmed by 2 bases and J by 0 bases, leaving 9 bases between them. CDR3 bases: TGTGCCAGCAGCTTAAGCAGCAACTCCTACGAGCAGTACTTC. It yields the protein CASSLSSNSYEQYF.

To note about this clone: A junction boundary mismatches the germline segment, possibly from a read error. The genes are TRBV5-1 and TRBJ2-7; 9 bases are shared with TRBD2. The germline CDR1 and CDR2 sequences are SGHRS and YFSETQ. This CDR3 comprises 18 residues. The CDR3 reads CASTLGSGSSLESYEQYF. DNA for the CDR3: TGCGCCAGCACCTTGGGTAGCGGGAGCTCCCTTGAGTCCTACGAGCAGTACTTC.

The rearrangement uses TRBV9 and TRBJ2-2, with TRBD1 matching 7 bases. J was trimmed by 6 bases and V by 1 base; bases with no gene match: 6. The germline CDR1 and CDR2 sequences are SGDLS and YYNGEE. The CDR3 is 15 residues long. CDR3 sequence: CASSVQNRGSGELFF. For the CDR3, the DNA is TGTGCCAGCAGCGTACAAAACAGGGGATCCGGGGAGCTGTTTTTT.

J is TRBJ2-3 and V is TRBV7-2, with TRBD1 matching 7 bases. Germline V lookup: CDR1 SGHTA, CDR2 FQGNSA. V shed 1 base, J shed 2 bases, and the junction held 3 bases outside the gene matches. The CDR3 is 15 residues long. CDR3 bases: TGTGCCAGCAGCTTAGACAGGGGAACCACAGATACGCAGTATTTT. The encoded protein is CASSLDRGTTDTQYF.

The chain uses TRBV11-3 and TRBJ2-2, with D possibly being TRBD1 (5 bases). CDR1 SGHNT and CDR2 YENEEA come from the germline V gene. The CDR3 spans 15 residues. The V gene lost 3 bases and the J gene lost 1 base, with 9 bases spanning the gap. The CDR3 DNA follows: TGTGCCAGCAGCTTTGACAGCGAGAACACCGGGGAGCTGTTTTTT. Its translation is CASSFDSENTGELFF.

This rearrangement joins TRBV7-2 to TRBJ1-3; possibly TRBD1 for D (5 bases). Germline-derived CDR1 and CDR2 are SGHTA and FQGNSA. Trimming left V 4 bases short and J 2 bases short, with 6 bases between. This CDR3 comprises 13 residues. The CDR3 is CASSSQAGNTIYF. The CDR3 DNA is TGTGCCAGCAGCTCACAGGCTGGAAACACCATATATTTT.

The chain links TRBV21-1 to TRBJ2-6; TRBD1 is the table's D call and was not checked against the DNA. TRBV21-1 is described as a pseudogene. There are 21 residues in the CDR3. The CDR3 nucleotides read TGTGCCAGCAGCAATAGAGACAGGGAACGGTGTTTGCCCTCTGGGGCCAACGTCCTGACTTTC. Protein: CASSNRDRERCLPSGANVLTF.

This clone has more than one count but fewer than ten. The chain carries TRBV6-6 and TRBJ1-5, with 7 positions matching TRBD1. There are 16 residues in the CDR3. Germline CDR1 and CDR2: MNHNY and SVGAGI (reference sequence). Germline trimming cut 0 bases from V and 4 bases from J; bases unmatched to any gene: 6. The CDR3: CASSYSIGTANQPQHF. DNA for the CDR3: TGTGCCAGCAGTTACTCGATAGGGACAGCTAATCAGCCCCAGCATTTT.

The genes are TRBV7-9 and TRBJ1-4; 9 bases match TRBD1. The germline CDR1 and CDR2 sequences are SEHNR and FQNEAQ (reference sequence). The CDR3 has 15 residues. Trimming cost V 5 bases and J 10 bases; bases outside gene matches: 11. Written as DNA, the CDR3 is TGTGCCAGCAGCCAGAGGGGGACAGGGTATGGAAAACTGTTTTTT. This gives the protein CASSQRGTGYGKLFF.